A selection of T cell receptor beta chains follows, all from one sample in a study of T cells in Graves' hyperthyroidism and ophthalmopathy. MiXCR was run by TCRdb on the multiplex PCR reads, yielding one entry per CDR3 protein. In the table there are around 400,000 distinct CDR3 sequences, roughly 15% of which are singletons. The sample comprised blood. Receptors were obtained from a woman aged 55-70 years with Graves' ophthalmopathy. Each CDR3 is given with its conserved first and last residue. Fields, in order: V gene, clone size, J gene, CDR3 length, CDR3 protein. Only some rows state a clone size, as once, few, many or a class for expanded clones.

TRBV24-1	-	TRBJ2-3	18	CATSDLRVDRGLTDTQYF
TRBV5-1	many	TRBJ2-1	15	CASSLAGRTSLEQFF
TRBV5-1	-	TRBJ2-2	14	CAGSGDGNTGELFF
TRBV6-2/TRBV6-3	many	TRBJ2-7	15	CASSYSPSGRYEQYF
TRBV29-1	once	TRBJ2-3	14	CGLGGTSATDTQYF
TRBV20-1	many	TRBJ2-1	14	CSAPDRGTYNEQFF
TRBV12-3/TRBV12-4	many	TRBJ2-2	14	CASSLQGVTGELFF
TRBV5-4	few	TRBJ2-3	16	CASSADRAVSTDTQYF
TRBV5-1	few	TRBJ2-3	18	CASSLWGNSGRATDTQYF
TRBV5-1	-	TRBJ1-1	13	CASSLTAYTEAFF
TRBV5-6	-	TRBJ2-1	15	CASSLISSSYNEQFF
TRBV29-1	-	TRBJ2-2	13	CSVEAPSTGELFF
TRBV12-3/TRBV12-4	few	TRBJ1-4	13	CASSYREREKLFF
TRBV27	few	TRBJ2-1	16	CASTPETSGISNEQFF
TRBV4-1	-	TRBJ2-7	16	CTSSLTSGRVTYEQYF
TRBV28	many	TRBJ2-3	13	CASSPGQGGTQYF
TRBV6-6	many	TRBJ2-1	17	CASSYSWDRRASNEQFF
TRBV11-1	many	TRBJ2-1	15	CASSRSGSPRNEQFF
TRBV18	few	TRBJ2-1	17	CASSPRRADSSNNEQFF
TRBV28	many	TRBJ1-1	13	CASSETENTEAFF
TRBV6-1	-	TRBJ2-7	15	CASSYPGNRLYEQYF
TRBV28	few	TRBJ2-5	13	CASSDSPQETQYF
TRBV12-3/TRBV12-4	few	TRBJ2-1	15	CTSKALAGSYNEQFF
TRBV30	-	TRBJ1-5	18	CAWSATVYGTGGSQPQHF
TRBV5-1	many	TRBJ2-7	14	CASSLGLAVYEQYF
TRBV10-2	-	TRBJ2-2	16	CASRRWIGENTGELFF
TRBV5-4	-	TRBJ2-5	16	CASSYYQGFDQETQYF
TRBV28	many	TRBJ2-7	14	CASRETGGVNEQYF